This passage covers 7 T cell receptor beta chains from one sample sequenced in a study of blood T cell repertoires in COVID-19. The repertoire was sequenced with immunoSEQ multiplex PCR; TCRdb's copy has only in-frame clones and lacks some. The table includes some 200,000 clones, under 90% detected once. The material sequenced was peripheral blood. These receptors came from a man in his thirties or forties with active or convalescent COVID-19.

The gene calls are TRBV7-2 and TRBJ2-5; TRBD2 matches at 7 bases. Germline CDR1 and CDR2: SGHTA and FQGNSA. CDR3 length: 15 residues. V trimming: 5 bases; J trimming: 3 bases; junction bases outside the gene matches: 9. Here the CDR3 reads CASSLVASGEETQYF. As DNA, the CDR3 is TGTGCCAGCAGCCTAGTCGCAAGCGGGGAAGAGACCCAGTACTTC.

Concerning this clone itself: Other DNA sequences within the sample encode an identical CDR3. The J gene is TRBJ1-1, the V gene TRBV30; D remains ambiguous. The length of the CDR3 is 12 residues. Germline loops: CDR1 GTSNPN, CDR2 SVGIG (reference sequence). V was clipped by 5 bases and J by 1 base, with 8 bases between them. In DNA form, the CDR3 reads TGTGCCTGGGGGAGGTCGAACACTGAAGCTTTCTTT. This gives the protein CAWGRSNTEAFF.

The chain links TRBV6-5 to TRBJ1-5; a weak D match, TRBD1 (6 bases). Germline CDR1 and CDR2: MNHEY and SVGAGI. The length of the CDR3 is 14 residues. V lost 6 bases and J 6 bases, leaving 15 bases between the germline ends. The CDR3 here is CASRDTGSAQPQHF. The CDR3 region has the DNA TGTGCCAGCAGAGATACAGGGTCGGCTCAGCCCCAGCATTTT.

This rearrangement joins TRBV19 to TRBJ1-6; D perhaps matches TRBD1 (6 bases). Per the germline V gene, CDR1 is LNHDA and CDR2 is SQIVND (reference sequence). The CDR3 runs 16 residues. Deletions cut 5 bases from V and 7 bases from J, with 18 bases between. CDR3 sequence (DNA): TGTGCCAGTAGTTTGCCGTCACAGGGTTGGAATTCACCCCTCCACTTT. It is translated as CASSLPSQGWNSPLHF.

This chain joins TRBV10-3 and TRBJ1-3, with D unclear. V lost 1 base and J lost 0, with 7 bases in between. Germline V lookup: CDR1 ENHRY, CDR2 SYGVKD. The CDR3 contains 15 residues. The CDR3, as DNA: TGTGCCATCAGTGAGTTAATTTCCTCTGGAAACACCATATATTTT. Translation: CAISELISSGNTIYF.

The chain employs TRBV3-1 (or the pseudogene TRBV3-2) and TRBJ2-7, with D perhaps matching TRBD2 (6 bases). Trimming stripped 4 bases from V and 4 bases from J, with 8 bases between. Germline V gene data show CDR1 as LGHDT and CDR2 as YNNKEL (reference sequence). The CDR3 has 12 amino acids. CDR3 in DNA: TGTGCCAGCAGCCTAGCGGCTTACGAGCAGTACTTC. Residues: CASSLAAYEQYF.

With respect to this clone: Within the sample, other DNA sequences also encode this same CDR3. The J gene is TRBJ2-7, the V gene TRBV12-5; 9 positions match TRBD2. Per the germline V gene, CDR1 is LGHNT and CDR2 is FRNRAP. J gave up 4 bases and V 1 base, and 5 bases lay outside the gene matches. The CDR3 loop spans 15 amino acids. The CDR3 protein is CASGLGAGGPYEQYF. CDR3 nucleotides: TGTGCTAGTGGTTTGGGGGCGGGAGGGCCGTACGAGCAGTACTTC. Together with reference TRBV12-5 and TRBJ2-7, the CDR3 gives the full variable domain: DARVTQTPRHKVTEMGQEVTMRCQPILGHNTVFWYRQTMMQGLELLAYFRNRAPLDDSGMPKDRFSAEMPDATLATLKIQPSEPRDSAVYFCASGLGAGGPYEQYFGPGTRLTVT.